This T cell receptor beta chain comes out of a study of T cells expressing NK-cell markers (dated by TCRdb to 2018 to 2020). About the study as a whole: Under ten donors provided sorted CD3+CD56+NKG2C+, CD3+CD56+NKG2C- and CD3+CD56-NKG2C+ T-cell subsets, whose TCR beta-chain repertoires were profiled. Sequencing of the libraries produced 2 x 150 bp reads on Illumina HiSeq 2000/2500, MiSeq or NextSeq. The eight sequenced donors were randomly selected healthy volunteers, three men and five women. Among the eight sequenced donors, seven were HCMV-seropositive and one was HCMV-seronegative.

From the germline V gene, CDR1 is SGHDT and CDR2 is YYEEEE. The CDR3 runs 16 residues from the cysteine to the phenylalanine. No DNA accompanies this entry. Regarding this clonotype: It lacks a known antigen.

A commercial ELISA kit detecting HCMV-specific IgG in serum was used to determine HCMV serostatus. Ficoll density gradient centrifugation was used to isolate peripheral blood mononuclear cells from blood. Results the study describes overall, beyond this receptor: It remained unclear whether the expanded NKG2C-expressing T cell clones were specific for HCMV antigens. Those dominant clonotypes were again the most abundant among CD3+CD56-NKG2C+ cells in several donors, at about 25-65%. In over five donors, the dominant CD3+CD56+NKG2C+ clonotypes were found to rank among the top 10 CD8+ clonotypes and to make up about 1.0-7.5% of CD8+ T cells.

Sequenced on an Illumina HiSeq 2000. 5'RACE template switching, by which a universal primer site and unique molecular identifiers were added, was used to make TCR beta cDNA libraries. cDNA synthesis was primed from the TCR beta constant segment, followed by two successive PCR amplification steps. Regarding the original processing steps: MIGEC was used to demultiplex reads and group reads by UMI, and MiTCR was used to assemble and quantify clonotypes. To exclude erroneous sequences, any TCR cDNA sequence not supported by at least two reads was discarded. The tcR package was used for downstream repertoire analysis, and clonotypes were matched across fractions by CDR3 nucleotide sequence plus V segment. Antigen specificity was annotated against VDJdb with VDJmatch, allowing one amino acid substitution in CDR3. TCRdb reprocessed the reads into one record per CDR3 protein sequence, lacking DNA. In this record, the V and J calls reflect TCRdb's handling and not the investigators' own analysis. This sample's table contains 500,000 to 700,000 distinct CDR3 sequences. The top ten hold about 3.6% of the sample.

Sequenced input: blood T cells: a sorted CD56 or NKG2C T cell subset, CD4+ or CD8+ T cells, or bulk PBMC T cells (not recorded which). The clonotype originates from a man aged 18 to 30 in good health. Donor details come from another sample of the same person, matched by shared clones. Recombination connected TRBV5-6 to TRBJ2-7; TCRdb indicates TRBD2, and absent DNA this call remains unverified. CDR3 region: CASSLAQMGAIYEQYF.